This T cell receptor (beta chain) was obtained from a study of identical twins (dated by TCRdb to the mid-2010s). Study-level background: The study deep-sequenced TCR alpha and beta repertoires from monozygotic twins, unrelated adults of various ages and cord blood to test whether fetal clonotypes persist. Replicate twin experiments were performed at different times using different library preparation protocols to rule out contamination.

Regarding this clonotype: Its specific antigen is unknown. The input lacks base qualities; no much larger clone sits a single base away.

All donors were healthy Caucasians. Three pairs of female monozygotic twins, all aged roughly 18 to 29 years, made up the twin cohort. Miltenyi CD45RO+ enrichment and human naive T-cell isolation kits were used to isolate memory (CD45RO+) and naive T cells from PBMC. The CDR3 spans 13 residues, from the cysteine through the phenylalanine. Just the 39-base CDR3 DNA is kept, in frame starting at base 1. The trim is 8 bases for V and 3 bases for J, with a gap of 11 bases between the germline ends. The germline V gene encodes CDR1 MNHEY and CDR2 SMNVEV (reference sequence). The library relied on 5' RACE. The instrument was an Illumina HiSeq 2000. A universal primer binding site was introduced by template switching, and a unique molecular identifier was present in the final cDNA, enabling accurate counting of TCR cDNA molecules. Specific primers in the conserved constant-segment region were used to synthesize first-strand cDNA for the TCR alpha and beta chains. To control for contamination, every cDNA library carried two barcodes: a SMART-Mk sample barcode plus Illumina barcodes. TruSeq adapter sequences and Illumina sample barcodes were added in two successive PCR steps. Sequencing of the TCR alpha and beta cDNA libraries was done on the Illumina HiSeq platform using custom primers. Per the original workflow: Raw reads were processed with MiGEC to extract unique molecular identifiers, and MiXCR was used to determine CDR3 positions. For each individual, recombination models were inferred using an EM algorithm with the repgenHMM and IGoR tools. The analysis of shared clonotypes was done with the tcR package in R, with sharing normalized by the product of cloneset sizes. To study raw recombination free of thymic and clonal selection effects, out-of-frame nonproductive sequences were analyzed. The public reads were reprocessed in TCRdb via fastp at Q25 and MiXCR, keeping in-frame beta chains. Each CDR3 protein gets just one entry, which takes the most common genes and DNA from the rows behind it. The V and J calls and clone size come from TCRdb's table, not from the authors' own analysis. Counted in this sample were about 200,000 distinct CDR3 sequences; around 8% of them appeared once. The ten largest clones take up about 1.9% of the sample.

General findings and caveats noted by the study authors: In monozygotic twins, out-of-frame TCR alpha sharing was systematically underestimated by recombination models, although the models agreed with sharing between unrelated individuals. Invariant T cells such as MAIT and iNKT could partly confound zero-insertion analyses, although diverse VJ usage argued against such confounding for most clonotypes. Abundant cord blood beta clonotypes carried fewer insertions; young adult naive repertoires showed a weaker similar trend, while memory repertoires showed none. Compared with coincidental sharing between unrelated individuals, out-of-frame TCR alpha sequences shared between twins showed an excess of sequences with low generation probability. The excess sharing between twins in beta out-of-frame sequences was weaker because fewer shared sequences reduced the signal-to-noise ratio. Because the same donors could not be followed over many years, the conclusions depended on cross-sectional statistical analysis.

These same records also appear under a second study, on yellow fever vaccine responses in identical twins. From that second study: According to the authors, the vaccine-induced T cell response in identical twins seemed to be partly convergent and partly specific to each individual. Focusing on identical twins, the study followed the T cell clones that responded to the vaccine, and did so with precision.

Rearrangement joined TRBV27 to TRBJ1-5; too little of a D gene remains to name it. Sequencing was carried out using memory (CD45RO+) T cells sorted from blood. The cell subset or site label for this specimen denotes: CD45RO+ enriched T cells. The receptor was derived from a woman under 30 in good health. The CDR3 in this case is CASGLGYNQPQHF. The DNA sequence follows: TGTGCCAGCGGTCTGGGGTACAATCAGCCCCAGCATTTT.